This T cell receptor beta chain was documented in a study of cytomegalovirus exposure and HLA in healthy donors. Looked up from germline, CDR1 is SEHNR and CDR2 is FQNEAQ (reference sequence). CDR3 length: 14 residues. Primers included in the PCR were 60 Vbeta and 13 Jbeta primers. TCRdb's copy holds only in-frame clones and misses some; the assay was immunoSEQ multiplex PCR. This repertoire includes 96,000 or so clones. Sequenced material: PBMCs. This clonotype was obtained from a woman aged 25-40 years in good health and CMV-seronegative. The chain is built from TRBV7-9 and TRBJ2-5; TRBD2 matches at 7 bases. The J call may be faulty, since TRBJ2-7 better matches the DNA end. CDR3 DNA: TGTGCCAGCAGCCCAAGGACTAGTCGCTACGAGCAGTACTTC. Amino acids: CASSPRTSRYEQYF.